These 20 T cell receptor beta chains were all obtained from the same sample, sequenced in a study of cytomegalovirus exposure and HLA in healthy donors. The PCR was carried out with 60 Vbeta primers and 13 Jbeta primers. Method: immunoSEQ multiplex PCR; TCRdb's copy keeps in-frame clones and lacks some. The data hold 150,000 to 200,000 clones, with about 81% observed a single time. The sample taken for sequencing was PBMCs. These receptors all stem from a man between 18 and 29 years old in good health and CMV-seronegative.

This clone was counted between two and nine times. The gene calls are TRBV11-2 and TRBJ2-1, with 9 bases identical to TRBD2. The V gene's germline CDR1 is SGHAT and CDR2 FQNNGV. J lost 0 bases, V lost 1 base, and 4 bases had no gene match. This CDR3 contains 17 residues. Here the CDR3 DNA reads TGTGCCAGCAGCTTAGTGGCTAGCGGGATCTCCTACAATGAGCAGTTCTTC. Encoded protein: CASSLVASGISYNEQFF.

V usage is TRBV28 and J usage is TRBJ1-1, with 8 bases aligning to TRBD1. With V trimmed by 6 bases and J by 1 base, 10 bases remained unmatched. Germline CDR1 and CDR2: MDHEN and SYDVKM. The CDR3 sequence is 16 residues long. The CDR3 loop reads CASRSRTGKENTEAFF. The DNA for the CDR3 is TGTGCCAGCAGATCAAGGACAGGGAAGGAGAACACTGAAGCTTTCTTT. Together with reference TRBV28 and TRBJ1-1, the CDR3 gives the full variable domain: DVKVTQSSRYLVKRTGEKVFLECVQDMDHENMFWYRQDPGLGLRLIYFSYDVKMKEKGDIPEGYSVSREKKERFSLILESASTNQTSMYLCASRSRTGKENTEAFFGQGTRLTVV.

The chain couples TRBV5-6 to TRBJ1-1; 7 nucleotides match TRBD1. There are 13 residues in the CDR3. Unmatched junction bases numbered 3, after V lost 4 bases and J lost 3 bases. Looked up from germline, CDR1 is SGHDT and CDR2 is YYEEEE. This CDR3 reads CASSTTGYTEAFF. The CDR3 nucleotides read TGTGCCAGCAGCACGACAGGGTACACTGAAGCTTTCTTT.

The chain carries TRBV7-8 and TRBJ2-5, with D unclear. The CDR3 has 11 amino acids. Germline V gene data show CDR1 as SGHVS and CDR2 as FQNEAQ. Between the trimmed V and J ends, which lost 5 bases and 3 bases, there was a span of 4 bases. The CDR3 DNA reads TGTGCCAGCAGCGTAAAAGAGACCCAGTACTTC. This encodes CASSVKETQYF.

The rearrangement uses TRBV2 and TRBJ1-1, with D unclear. Germline V gene sequence: CDR1 SNHLY, CDR2 FYNNEI. Trimming removed 3 bases at V and 0 bases at J, with 8 bases between. The CDR3 consists of 14 residues. The CDR3 bases are TGTGCCAGCAGTGAGGTCCGGTTGAACACTGAAGCTTTCTTT. Translation gives CASSEVRLNTEAFF.

The J gene is TRBJ1-4, the V gene TRBV4-3; the D is unclear. The CDR3 is 17 amino acids. In germline, CDR1 is LGHNA, CDR2 YSLEER. Trimming shortened V by 0 bases and J by 10 bases, and 21 bases separated the two germline ends. The CDR3 DNA follows: TGCGCCAGCAGCCAAGATAAAATCGCGGGGATGGGCAGAAAACTGTTTTTT. Protein product: CASSQDKIAGMGRKLFF.

This clone appeared a single time. In DNA form, the CDR3 reads TGCGCCCTCCTCCTCTATGGCTACACCTTC. The encoded protein is CALLLYGYTF. V usage is TRBV10-1 and J usage is TRBJ1-2; no reliable D call. Germline CDR1 WNHNN, CDR2 SYGVQD (reference sequence). V lost 11 bases to trimming and J lost 4 bases, with 8 bases between them. The CDR3 extends over 10 amino acids.

This clone was detected only a few times. The chain combines TRBV7-3 with TRBJ2-1; TRBD2 agrees at 12 bases. Germline loops: CDR1 SGHTA, CDR2 FQGTGA. The V gene end was trimmed by 2 bases and the J gene end by 3 bases; junction bases not matched to a gene: 2. The CDR3 consists of 16 residues. CDR3 in DNA: TGTGCCAGCAGCTTAGCGACTAGCGGGAGCTACAATGAGCAGTTCTTC. Protein sequence: CASSLATSGSYNEQFF.

The chain recombines TRBV4-1 with TRBJ1-5; 7 nucleotides line up with TRBD1. This CDR3 comprises 15 residues. After removal of 3 bases from V and 4 bases from J, the junction contained 6 bases not matched to a gene. Germline V lookup: CDR1 MGHRA, CDR2 YSYEKL. CDR3 nucleotides: TGCGCCAGCAGCCAGGGGCAGGGGGGTAATCAGCCCCAGCATTTT. It specifies CASSQGQGGNQPQHF.

The chain joins TRBV11-3 to TRBJ2-7; possibly TRBD1 for D (5 bases). The CDR3 length is 13 residues. Germline V gene sequence: CDR1 SGHNT, CDR2 YENEEA. Trimming took off 2 bases at V and 4 bases at J, with 9 bases between the two ends. The CDR3 here is CASSLRGGYEQYF. CDR3 bases: TGTGCCAGCAGCTTAAGGGGTGGTTACGAGCAGTACTTC.

V usage is TRBV6-1 and J usage is TRBJ1-2; D is ambiguous. V was shortened by 2 bases and J by 6 bases, with 13 bases between the two germline ends. The germline gives CDR1 MNHNS, CDR2 SASEGT. The CDR3 is 14 residues long. The CDR3 sequence is CASSETRVVDGYTF. CDR3 sequence (DNA): TGTGCCAGCAGTGAAACCCGGGTCGTCGATGGCTACACCTTC.

The rearrangement uses TRBV19 and TRBJ1-1; the D gene is possibly TRBD1 (5 bases). Germline assignment: CDR1 LNHDA and CDR2 SQIVND (reference sequence). The CDR3 is 14 residues long. V was pared by 3 bases and J by 5 bases, with 13 bases between. CDR3 loop: CASSIGGGTTEAFF. The DNA for the CDR3 is TGTGCCAGTAGTATTGGGGGGGGGACGACTGAAGCTTTCTTT. Drawing the rest from reference TRBV19 and TRBJ1-1, the complete variable domain is DGGITQSPKYLFRKEGQNVTLSCEQNLNHDAMYWYRQDPGQGLRLIYYSQIVNDFQKGDIAEGYSVSREKKESFPLTVTSAQKNPTAFYLCASSIGGGTTEAFFGQGTRLTVV.

This clone was recorded only once. The V and J genes are TRBV6-5 and TRBJ1-1, with D possibly being TRBD1 (5 bases). Trimming pared 0 bases from V and 5 bases from J, leaving 16 bases between. Germline assignment: CDR1 MNHEY and CDR2 SVGAGI. The CDR3 runs 16 residues. CDR3 residues: CASSYSSYGGGTEAFF. The CDR3 coding sequence is TGTGCCAGCAGTTACTCGTCCTACGGGGGTGGAACTGAAGCTTTCTTT.

The J gene is TRBJ1-6, the V gene TRBV25-1; weak D call: TRBD1 (6 bases). This CDR3 is built from 14 residues. Trimming stripped 3 bases from V and 7 bases from J, with 10 bases between. Germline loops: CDR1 MGHDK, CDR2 SYGVNS. The CDR3 protein is CASSERQGNSPLHF. The DNA for the CDR3 is TGTGCCAGCAGTGAGCGTCAGGGGAATTCACCCCTCCACTTT.

A single count supports this clone. The V call is TRBV7-2, the J call TRBJ2-7, with TRBD2 identical over 7 bases. V lost 6 bases to trimming and J lost 6 bases; unmatched junction nucleotides: 11. CDR1 and CDR2 from the germline V gene are SGHTA and FQGNSA. The CDR3 totals 14 residues. DNA for the CDR3: TGTGCCAGCAGTCCCGGGACTAACGTTGGCGAGCAGTACTTC. Translation gives CASSPGTNVGEQYF.

The chain combines TRBV7-2 with TRBJ2-5; D is uncertain. The CDR3 covers 12 residues. The germline V and J ends were trimmed by 6 bases and 4 bases, with 9 bases remaining between them. Germline V gene sequence: CDR1 SGHTA, CDR2 FQGNSA. The CDR3, as DNA: TGTGCCAGCAGTTCCCAGCGAGAGACCCAGTACTTC. The encoded protein is CASSSQRETQYF.

This clone has more than one count but fewer than ten. The chain combines TRBV6-4 with TRBJ2-7; the D is unclear. Trimming left V 2 bases short and J 0 bases short, with 8 bases between. This CDR3 spans 14 amino acids. Germline CDR1 and CDR2: MRHNA and SNTAGT. DNA of the CDR3: TGTGCCAGCAGTGACCCAAACAGCTCCTACGAGCAGTACTTC. This sequence encodes CASSDPNSSYEQYF.

With regard to this clone: The junction differs from germline at one of its ends, possibly a read error. The V gene is TRBV7-9, the J gene TRBJ1-2; 9 bases are a match to TRBD1. This CDR3 comprises 17 residues. In germline, CDR1 is SEHNR, CDR2 FQNEAQ (reference sequence). The CDR3 nucleotides are TGTTCCAGCAGCTTGGGATCGGGGACAGGGTCTAACTATGGCTACACCTTC. It is translated as CSSSLGSGTGSNYGYTF. Drawing the rest from reference TRBV7-9 and TRBJ1-2, the complete variable domain is DTGVSQNPRHKITKRGQNVTFRCDPISEHNRLYWYRQTLGQGPEFLTYFQNEAQLEKSRLLSDRFSAERPKGSFSTLEIQRTEQGDSAMYLCSSSLGSGTGSNYGYTFGSGTRLTVV.

The genes are TRBV4-2 and TRBJ2-3; TRBD2 matches at 15 bases. The CDR3 loop spans 16 amino acids. From germline, CDR1 is LGHNA and CDR2 YNFKEQ. V was clipped by 5 bases and J by 3 bases; unmatched bases: 3. CDR3: CASSRTSGRETDTQYF. DNA for the CDR3: TGTGCCAGCAGCAGGACTAGCGGGAGGGAGACAGATACGCAGTATTTT.

V and J are TRBV9 and TRBJ1-3, with D tentatively TRBD1 (5 bases). CDR1 is SGDLS and CDR2 is YYNGEE in the germline V gene. V was pared by 0 bases and J by 0 bases, with 13 bases between. The CDR3 runs 17 residues. Written as DNA, the CDR3 is TGTGCCAGCAGCGTAGCGGGAGTAGGGGTCTCTGGAAACACCATATATTTT. The encoded protein is CASSVAGVGVSGNTIYF.